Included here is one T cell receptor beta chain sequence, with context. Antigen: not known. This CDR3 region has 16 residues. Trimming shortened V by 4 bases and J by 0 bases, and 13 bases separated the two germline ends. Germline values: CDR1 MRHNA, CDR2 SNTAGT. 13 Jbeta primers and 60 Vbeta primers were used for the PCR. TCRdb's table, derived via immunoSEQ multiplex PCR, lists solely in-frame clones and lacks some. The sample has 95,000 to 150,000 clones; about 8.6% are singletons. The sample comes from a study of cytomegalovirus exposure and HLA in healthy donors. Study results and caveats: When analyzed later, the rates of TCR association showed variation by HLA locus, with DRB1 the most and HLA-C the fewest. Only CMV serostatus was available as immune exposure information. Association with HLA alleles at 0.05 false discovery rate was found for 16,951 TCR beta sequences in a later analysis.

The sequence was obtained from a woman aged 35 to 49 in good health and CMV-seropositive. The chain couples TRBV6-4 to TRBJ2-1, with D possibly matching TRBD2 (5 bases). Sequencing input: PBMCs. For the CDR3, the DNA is TGTGCCAGCAGTGCCGATCTAGCAAGCTCCTACAATGAGCAGTTCTTC. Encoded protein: CASSADLASSYNEQFF.